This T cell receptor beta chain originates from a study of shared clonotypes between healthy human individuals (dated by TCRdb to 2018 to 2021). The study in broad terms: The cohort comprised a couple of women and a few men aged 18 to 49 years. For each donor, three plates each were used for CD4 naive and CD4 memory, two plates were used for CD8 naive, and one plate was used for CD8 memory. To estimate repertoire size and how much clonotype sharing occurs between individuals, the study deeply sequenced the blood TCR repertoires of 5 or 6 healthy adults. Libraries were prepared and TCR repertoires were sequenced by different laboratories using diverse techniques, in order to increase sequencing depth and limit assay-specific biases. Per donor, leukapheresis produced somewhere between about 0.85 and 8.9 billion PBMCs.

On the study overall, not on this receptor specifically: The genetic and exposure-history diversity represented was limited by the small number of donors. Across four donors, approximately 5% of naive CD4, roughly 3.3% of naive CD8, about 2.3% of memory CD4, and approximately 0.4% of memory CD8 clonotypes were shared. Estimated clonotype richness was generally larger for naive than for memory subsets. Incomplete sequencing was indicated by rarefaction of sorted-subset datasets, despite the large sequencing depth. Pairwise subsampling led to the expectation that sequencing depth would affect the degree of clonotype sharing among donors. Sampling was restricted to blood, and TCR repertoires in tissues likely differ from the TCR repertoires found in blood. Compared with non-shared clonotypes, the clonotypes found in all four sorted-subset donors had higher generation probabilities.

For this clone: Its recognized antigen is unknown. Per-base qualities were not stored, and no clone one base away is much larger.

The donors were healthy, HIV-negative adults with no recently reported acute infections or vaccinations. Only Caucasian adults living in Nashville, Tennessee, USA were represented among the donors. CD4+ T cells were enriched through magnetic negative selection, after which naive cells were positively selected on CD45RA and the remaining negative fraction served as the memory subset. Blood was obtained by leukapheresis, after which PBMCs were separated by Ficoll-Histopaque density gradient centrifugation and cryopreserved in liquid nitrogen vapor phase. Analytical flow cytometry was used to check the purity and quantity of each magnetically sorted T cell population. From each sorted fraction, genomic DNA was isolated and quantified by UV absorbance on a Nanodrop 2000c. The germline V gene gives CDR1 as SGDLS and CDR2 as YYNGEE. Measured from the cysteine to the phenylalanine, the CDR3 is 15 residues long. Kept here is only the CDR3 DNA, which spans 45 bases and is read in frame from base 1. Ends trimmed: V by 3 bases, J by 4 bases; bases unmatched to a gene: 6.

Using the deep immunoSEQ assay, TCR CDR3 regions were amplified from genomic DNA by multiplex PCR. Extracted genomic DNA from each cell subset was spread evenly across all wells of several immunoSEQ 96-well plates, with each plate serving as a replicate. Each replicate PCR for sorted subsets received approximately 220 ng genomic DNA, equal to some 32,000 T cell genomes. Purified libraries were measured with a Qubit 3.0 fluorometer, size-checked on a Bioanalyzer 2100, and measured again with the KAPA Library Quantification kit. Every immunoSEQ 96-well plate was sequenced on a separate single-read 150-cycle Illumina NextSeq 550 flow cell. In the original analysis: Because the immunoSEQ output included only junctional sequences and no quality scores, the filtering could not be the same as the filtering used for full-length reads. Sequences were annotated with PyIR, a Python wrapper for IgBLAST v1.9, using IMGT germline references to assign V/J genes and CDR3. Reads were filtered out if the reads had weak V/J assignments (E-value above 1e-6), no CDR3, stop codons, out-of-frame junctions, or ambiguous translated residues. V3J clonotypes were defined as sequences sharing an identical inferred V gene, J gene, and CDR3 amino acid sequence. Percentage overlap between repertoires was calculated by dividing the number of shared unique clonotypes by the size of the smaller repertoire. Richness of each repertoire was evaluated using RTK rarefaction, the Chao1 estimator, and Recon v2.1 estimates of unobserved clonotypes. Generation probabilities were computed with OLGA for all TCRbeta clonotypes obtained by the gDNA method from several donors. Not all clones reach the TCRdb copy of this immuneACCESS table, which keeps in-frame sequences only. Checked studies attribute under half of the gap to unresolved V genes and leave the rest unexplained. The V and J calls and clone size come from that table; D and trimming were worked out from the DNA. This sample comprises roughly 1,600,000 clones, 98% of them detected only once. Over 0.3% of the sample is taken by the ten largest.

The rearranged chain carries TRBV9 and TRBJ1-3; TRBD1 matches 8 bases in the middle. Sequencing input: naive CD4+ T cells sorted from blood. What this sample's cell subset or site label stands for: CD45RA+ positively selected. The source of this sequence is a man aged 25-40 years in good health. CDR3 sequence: CASSAGQGLGNTIYF. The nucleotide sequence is TGTGCCAGCAGCGCTGGACAGGGATTAGGAAACACCATATATTTT.